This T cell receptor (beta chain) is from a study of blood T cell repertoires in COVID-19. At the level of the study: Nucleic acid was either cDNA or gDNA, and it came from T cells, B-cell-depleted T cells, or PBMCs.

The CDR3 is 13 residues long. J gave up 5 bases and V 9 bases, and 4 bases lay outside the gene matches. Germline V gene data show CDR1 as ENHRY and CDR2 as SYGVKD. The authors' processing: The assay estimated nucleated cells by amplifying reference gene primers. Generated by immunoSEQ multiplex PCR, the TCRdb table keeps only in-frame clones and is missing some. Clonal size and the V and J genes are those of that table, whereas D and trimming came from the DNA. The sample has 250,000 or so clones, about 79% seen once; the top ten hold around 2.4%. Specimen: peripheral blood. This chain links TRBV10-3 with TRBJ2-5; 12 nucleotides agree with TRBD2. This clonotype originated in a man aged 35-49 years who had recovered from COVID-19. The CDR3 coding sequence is TGTGCCATTGGACTAGCGGGGTCGGAGACCCAGTACTTC. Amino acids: CAIGLAGSETQYF.